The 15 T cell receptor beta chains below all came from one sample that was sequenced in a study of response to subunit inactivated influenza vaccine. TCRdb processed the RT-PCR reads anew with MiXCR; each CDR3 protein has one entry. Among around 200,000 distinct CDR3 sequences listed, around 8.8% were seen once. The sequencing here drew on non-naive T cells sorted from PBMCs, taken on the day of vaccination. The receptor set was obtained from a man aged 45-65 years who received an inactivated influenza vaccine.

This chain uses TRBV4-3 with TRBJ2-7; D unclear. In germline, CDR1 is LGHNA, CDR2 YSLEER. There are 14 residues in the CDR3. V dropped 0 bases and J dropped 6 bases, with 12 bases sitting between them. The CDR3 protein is CASSQDPHTGEQYF. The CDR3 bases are TGCGCCAGCAGCCAAGATCCTCACACGGGCGAGCAGTACTTC.

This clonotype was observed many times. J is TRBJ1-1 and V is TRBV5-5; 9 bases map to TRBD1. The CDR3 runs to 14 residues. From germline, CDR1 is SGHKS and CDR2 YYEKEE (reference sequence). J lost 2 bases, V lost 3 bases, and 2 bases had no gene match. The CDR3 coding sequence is TGTGCCAGCAGCTGGGGACAGGGTAACACTGAAGCTTTCTTT. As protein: CASSWGQGNTEAFF.

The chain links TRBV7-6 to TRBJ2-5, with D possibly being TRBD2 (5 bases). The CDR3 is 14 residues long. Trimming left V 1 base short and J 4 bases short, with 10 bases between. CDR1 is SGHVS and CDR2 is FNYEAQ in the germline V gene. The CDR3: CASSLVPEGETQYF. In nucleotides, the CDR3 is TGTGCCAGCAGCTTAGTTCCCGAGGGAGAGACCCAGTACTTC.

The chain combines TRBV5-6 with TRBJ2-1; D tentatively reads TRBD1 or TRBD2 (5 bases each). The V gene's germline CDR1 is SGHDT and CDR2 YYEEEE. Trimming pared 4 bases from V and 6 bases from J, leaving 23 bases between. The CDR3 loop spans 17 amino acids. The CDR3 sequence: CASSPLRGTLRGNEQFF. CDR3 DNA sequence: TGTGCCAGCAGCCCTTTAAGAGGGACCCTGAGGGGCAATGAGCAGTTCTTC.

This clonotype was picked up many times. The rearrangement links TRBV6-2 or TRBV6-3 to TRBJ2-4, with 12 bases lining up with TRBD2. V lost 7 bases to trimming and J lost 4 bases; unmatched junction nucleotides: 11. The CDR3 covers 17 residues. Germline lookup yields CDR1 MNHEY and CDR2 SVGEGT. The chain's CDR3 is CASTTSGRHALKNIQYF. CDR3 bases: TGTGCCAGCACAACTAGCGGGAGGCACGCCCTGAAAAACATTCAGTACTTC.

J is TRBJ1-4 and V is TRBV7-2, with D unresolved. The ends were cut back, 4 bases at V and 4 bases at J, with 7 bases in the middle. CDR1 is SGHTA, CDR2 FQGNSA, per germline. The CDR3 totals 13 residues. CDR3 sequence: CASSWTINEKLFF. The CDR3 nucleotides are TGTGCCAGCAGCTGGACCATTAATGAAAAACTGTTTTTT.

CDR3 loop: CASIGAVGSGTDTQYF. In DNA, the CDR3 is TGTGCCAGCATAGGAGCTGTCGGGAGTGGCACAGATACGCAGTATTTT. The chain recombines TRBV6-2 or TRBV6-3 with TRBJ2-3, with a tentative D call TRBD2 (6 bases). Deletions cut 7 bases from V and 1 base from J, with 18 bases between. The CDR3 contains 16 residues. The germline V gene encodes CDR1 MNHEY and CDR2 SVGEGT.

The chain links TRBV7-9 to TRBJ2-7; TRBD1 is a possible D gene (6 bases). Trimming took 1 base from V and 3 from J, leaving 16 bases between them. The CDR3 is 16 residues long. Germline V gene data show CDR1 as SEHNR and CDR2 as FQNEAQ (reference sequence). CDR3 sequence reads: CASSLDGGEHRYEQYF. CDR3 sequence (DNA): TGTGCCAGCAGCTTAGATGGGGGCGAACACCGCTACGAGCAGTACTTC.

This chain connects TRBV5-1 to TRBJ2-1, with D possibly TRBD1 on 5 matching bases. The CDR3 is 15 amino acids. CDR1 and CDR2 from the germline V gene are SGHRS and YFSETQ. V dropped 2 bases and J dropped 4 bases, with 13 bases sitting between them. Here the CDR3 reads CASSLGVRGYNEQFF. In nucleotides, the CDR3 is TGCGCCAGCAGCTTAGGGGTTAGGGGTTACAATGAGCAGTTCTTC.

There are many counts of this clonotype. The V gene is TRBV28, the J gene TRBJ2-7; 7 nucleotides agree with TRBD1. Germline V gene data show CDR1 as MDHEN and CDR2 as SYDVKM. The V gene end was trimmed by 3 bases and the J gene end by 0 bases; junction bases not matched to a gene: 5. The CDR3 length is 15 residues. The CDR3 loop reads CASSLVQGSSYEQYF. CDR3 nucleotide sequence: TGTGCCAGCAGTTTGGTACAGGGGAGCTCCTACGAGCAGTACTTC.

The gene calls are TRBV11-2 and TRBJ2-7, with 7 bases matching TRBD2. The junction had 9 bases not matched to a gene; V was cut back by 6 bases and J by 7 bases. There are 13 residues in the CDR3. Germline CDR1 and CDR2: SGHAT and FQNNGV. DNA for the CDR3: TGTGCCAGCAGTCGAGGGTCAGCGGGAGAGCAGTACTTC. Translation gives CASSRGSAGEQYF.

CDR3 in amino acids: CASTVSVYEQYF. The CDR3 DNA reads as TGTGCCAGCACCGTGTCGGTGTACGAGCAGTACTTC. V gene TRBV7-9 combines with J gene TRBJ2-7, with D unresolved. V gave up 7 bases and J gave up 4 bases, with 11 bases separating them. The CDR3 is 12 residues long. Germline V gives CDR1 SEHNR, CDR2 FQNEAQ (reference sequence).

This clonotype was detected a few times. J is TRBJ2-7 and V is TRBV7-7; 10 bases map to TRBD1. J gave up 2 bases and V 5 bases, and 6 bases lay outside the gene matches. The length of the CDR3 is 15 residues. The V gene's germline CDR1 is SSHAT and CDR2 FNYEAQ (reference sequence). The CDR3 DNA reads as TGTGCCAGCAGCAAGGACAGGGGGAGTGCCTACGAGCAGTACTTC. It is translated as CASSKDRGSAYEQYF.

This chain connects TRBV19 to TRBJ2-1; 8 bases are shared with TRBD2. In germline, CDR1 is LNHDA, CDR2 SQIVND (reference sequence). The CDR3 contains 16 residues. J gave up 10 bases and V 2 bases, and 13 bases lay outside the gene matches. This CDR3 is CASSIRGTRIPREQFF. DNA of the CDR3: TGTGCCAGTAGTATACGGGGGACTAGAATCCCACGGGAGCAGTTCTTC.

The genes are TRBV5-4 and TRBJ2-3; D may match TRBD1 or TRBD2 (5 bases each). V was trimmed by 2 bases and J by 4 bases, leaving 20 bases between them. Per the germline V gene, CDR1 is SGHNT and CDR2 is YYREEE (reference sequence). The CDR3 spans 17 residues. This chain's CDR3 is CASSFEPVGENADTQYF. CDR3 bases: TGTGCCAGCAGCTTCGAGCCCGTAGGGGAGAACGCAGATACGCAGTATTTT. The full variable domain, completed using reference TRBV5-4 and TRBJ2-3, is ETGVTQSPTHLIKTRGQQVTLRCSSQSGHNTVSWYQQALGQGPQFIFQYYREEENGRGNFPPRFSGLQFPNYSSELNVNALELDDSALYLCASSFEPVGENADTQYFGPGTRLTVL.